Below are 20 T cell receptor beta chains sequenced from a single sample in a study of T cells in Graves' hyperthyroidism and ophthalmopathy. Using RNA transcripts as the source, TCR beta CDR3 regions were amplified. The HTBI primer set was used in a first-round RT-PCR of the TCR CDR3. TCRdb analysed the multiplex PCR reads with MiXCR anew, one entry per CDR3 protein. The table includes roughly 350,000 distinct CDR3 sequences, approximately 15% detected once. The specimen was blood. Receptors originate from a woman under 40 with Graves' hyperthyroidism.

This clonotype was detected a few times. J is TRBJ2-7 and V is TRBV29-1, with 9 bases fitting TRBD2. CDR1 is SQVTM and CDR2 is ANQGSEA in the germline V gene. J was trimmed by 1 base and V by 7 bases; bases with no gene match: 5. The length of the CDR3 is 13 residues. The CDR3 bases are TGCAGCGGTTCTAGCGGGGATTCCTACGAGCAGTACTTC. It encodes CSGSSGDSYEQYF.

There are many counts of this clonotype. J is TRBJ2-1 and V is TRBV15; weak D call: TRBD1 (5 bases). The CDR3 has 15 amino acids. The V gene's germline CDR1 is LNHNV and CDR2 YYDKDF (reference sequence). Between the trimmed V and J ends, which lost 2 bases and 4 bases, there was a span of 12 bases. CDR3 residues: CATSRRGLAYNEQFF. The CDR3 bases are TGTGCCACCAGCAGAAGGGGTTTGGCTTACAATGAGCAGTTCTTC.

This clonotype was seen repeatedly, ten times or more. V is TRBV30 and J is TRBJ1-1; D is perhaps TRBD1 (5 bases). In germline, CDR1 is GTSNPN, CDR2 SVGIG (reference sequence). The CDR3 runs 12 residues. The V end was cut by 4 bases, the J end by 6 bases, with 12 bases between. CDR3 coding DNA: TGTGCCTGGACAGGGAGTTCCGCTGAAGCTTTCTTT. Translated, it gives CAWTGSSAEAFF. The full variable domain, its missing parts supplied by reference TRBV30 and TRBJ1-1, is SQTIHQWPATLVQPVGSPLSLECTVEGTSNPNLYWYRQAAGRGLQLLFYSVGIGQISSEVPQNLSASRPQDRQFILSSKKLLLSDSGFYLCAWTGSSAEAFFGQGTRLTVV.

This clonotype was detected many times. This chain uses TRBV5-1 with TRBJ2-7; tentatively, D is TRBD1 or TRBD2 (5 bases each). V was clipped by 1 base and J by 3 bases, with 20 bases between them. Germline V gene data show CDR1 as SGHRS and CDR2 as YFSETQ. This CDR3 has 17 amino acids. Here the CDR3 reads CASSLFQGASPYYEQYF. As DNA, the CDR3 is TGCGCCAGCAGCTTGTTTCAGGGTGCTAGCCCCTACTACGAGCAGTACTTC.

The chain joins TRBV30 to TRBJ1-4; TRBD1 agrees at 8 bases. Germline trimming cut 5 bases from V and 14 bases from J; bases unmatched to any gene: 7. The germline gives CDR1 GTSNPN, CDR2 SVGIG (reference sequence). The CDR3 has 11 residues. CDR3 bases: TGTGCCTGGGAAGGGACAGGCAATCTGTTTTTT. Translated: CAWEGTGNLFF. Complete variable domain (other parts from reference TRBV30 and TRBJ1-4): SQTIHQWPATLVQPVGSPLSLECTVEGTSNPNLYWYRQAAGRGLQLLFYSVGIGQISSEVPQNLSASRPQDRQFILSSKKLLLSDSGFYLCAWEGTGNLFFGSGTQLSVL.

This CDR3 is CASSVLVPGQGETTNEKLFF. DNA of the CDR3: TGTGCCAGCAGTGTGCTGGTCCCGGGACAGGGGGAAACAACTAATGAAAAACTGTTTTTT. V gene TRBV2 combines with J gene TRBJ1-4, with 11 positions matching TRBD1. The ends lost 4 bases at V and 0 bases at J; junction bases unmatched: 13. Germline lookup yields CDR1 SNHLY and CDR2 FYNNEI. There are 20 residues in the CDR3.

In this sample, this clonotype turned up many times. V usage is TRBV9 and J usage is TRBJ2-1; no reliable D call. Germline assignment: CDR1 SGDLS and CDR2 YYNGEE. The V end was cut by 0 bases, the J end by 6 bases, with 7 bases between. The CDR3 runs 13 residues. CDR3 protein: CASSVGVSNEQFF. Here the CDR3 DNA reads TGTGCCAGCAGCGTAGGCGTTTCCAATGAGCAGTTCTTC.

The genes are TRBV7-2 and TRBJ2-3; 8 bases fit TRBD2. Germline-derived CDR1 and CDR2 are SGHTA and FQGNSA. V lost 5 bases and J lost 3; bases outside the gene matches: 4. CDR3 length: 14 residues. In DNA form, the CDR3 reads TGTGCCAGCAGCCGAGGCGGGAGGACAGATACGCAGTATTTT. The encoded protein is CASSRGGRTDTQYF.

This sequence joins TRBV7-9 and TRBJ2-1, with 7 positions matching TRBD2. CDR3 length equals 16 residues. V trimming: 4 bases; J trimming: 4 bases; junction bases outside the gene matches: 10. Germline V gives CDR1 SEHNR, CDR2 FQNEAQ (reference sequence). As DNA, the CDR3 is TGTGCCAGCAGCTCCCAGAGCGGGGCCGCGTACAATGAGCAGTTCTTC. Amino acids: CASSSQSGAAYNEQFF. Full variable domain (rest looked up from reference TRBV7-9 and TRBJ2-1): DTGVSQNPRHKITKRGQNVTFRCDPISEHNRLYWYRQTLGQGPEFLTYFQNEAQLEKSRLLSDRFSAERPKGSFSTLEIQRTEQGDSAMYLCASSSQSGAAYNEQFFGPGTRLTVL.

V is TRBV29-1 and J is TRBJ2-1; D remains unclear. Germline lookup yields CDR1 SQVTM and CDR2 ANQGSEA. V gave up 1 base and J gave up 4 bases, with 5 bases separating them. CDR3 length: 12 residues. In DNA form, the CDR3 reads TGCAGCGTTGAAGTACGGTACAATGAGCAGTTCTTC. Translated: CSVEVRYNEQFF.

This clonotype has a count of ten or more. The chain joins TRBV2 to TRBJ1-2; possible D gene TRBD1, 5 bases. V was pared by 8 bases and J by 5 bases, with 15 bases between. CDR3 length equals 13 residues. The germline gives CDR1 SNHLY, CDR2 FYNNEI. The CDR3: CASFFFRVYGYTF. The CDR3 DNA sequence: TGTGCCAGCTTCTTCTTCAGGGTTTATGGCTACACCTTC.

The genes are TRBV9 and TRBJ2-3; D possibly corresponds to TRBD2 (6 bases). This CDR3 has 18 residues. Germline CDR1 SGDLS, CDR2 YYNGEE. Trimming stripped 4 bases from V and 2 bases from J, with 23 bases between. Written as DNA, the CDR3 is TGTGCCAGCAGCCCCCCAACAGCGGAGGGCTATCTCACAGATACGCAGTATTTT. It translates to CASSPPTAEGYLTDTQYF.

This chain links TRBV7-2 with TRBJ1-4; D is unclear. Trimming cost V 3 bases and J 2 bases, with 7 bases left between them. The CDR3 has 14 amino acids. Per germline, CDR1 SGHTA and CDR2 FQGNSA. CDR3 in amino acids: CASSFGNTNEKLFF. The CDR3 region has the DNA TGTGCCAGCAGCTTTGGGAACACTAATGAAAAACTGTTTTTT.

This clonotype was seen many times. The rearrangement links TRBV9 to TRBJ1-2; possible D gene TRBD1, 6 bases. The CDR3 has 12 residues. In germline, CDR1 is SGDLS, CDR2 YYNGEE. V was clipped by 4 bases and J by 7 bases, with 11 bases between them. The CDR3, as DNA: TGTGCCAGCAGCAGAGGGGGGGTTGGCTACACCTTC. Amino acid sequence: CASSRGGVGYTF.

A few counts support this clonotype. V and J are TRBV6-1 and TRBJ2-1; D perhaps matches TRBD2 (5 bases). In germline, CDR1 is MNHNS, CDR2 SASEGT. The CDR3 runs to 14 residues. The V gene lost 7 bases and the J gene lost 8 bases, with 18 bases spanning the gap. CDR3 DNA: TGTGCCAGCACCTCGGGGTATAGCTCCGATGAGCAGTTCTTC. Residues: CASTSGYSSDEQFF.

This clonotype was found many times. The J gene is TRBJ2-3, the V gene TRBV12-3 or TRBV12-4; tentative D call: TRBD2 (5 bases). V lost 6 bases and J 9 bases, leaving 13 bases between the germline ends. This CDR3 region has 12 residues. The CDR3 DNA reads as TGTGCCAGCAGCCCTAGGACTCTGACGCAGTATTTT. Its protein is CASSPRTLTQYF.

This clonotype has a handful of counts. The V and J genes are TRBV11-2 and TRBJ2-7; TRBD1 agrees at 11 bases. The V gene's germline CDR1 is SGHAT and CDR2 FQNNGV. Trimming removed 11 bases from V and 5 bases from J; junction bases left unmatched: 14. CDR3 length: 15 residues. In nucleotides, the CDR3 is TGTGCCTCCAGGAAAATCCGGGACAGGGGGAACGAGCAGTACTTC. This translates into CASRKIRDRGNEQYF.

Comment on this clonotype: The junction departs from the called germline gene at one end, perhaps through a read error. V is TRBV30 and J is TRBJ2-5, with D unclear. Per germline, CDR1 GTSNPN and CDR2 SVGIG (reference sequence). The CDR3 loop spans 12 amino acids. The CDR3 sequence: CAWSQYQGTQYF. Here the CDR3 DNA reads TGTGCCTGGAGTCAGTACCAAGGGACCCAGTACTTC.

In this sample, this clonotype turned up many times. The chain has TRBV19 and TRBJ2-2, with 8 nucleotides matching TRBD1. The CDR3 is made up of 14 amino acids. Germline V gene sequence: CDR1 LNHDA, CDR2 SQIVND (reference sequence). The V and J ends lost 7 bases and 4 bases, in that order; junction bases with no gene match: 5. CDR3 nucleotide sequence: TGTGCCAGTACTGGACAGGGTTCCACCGGGGAGCTGTTTTTT. It translates to CASTGQGSTGELFF.

The chain links TRBV6-1 to TRBJ1-6, with a tentative D call TRBD1 (6 bases). The V and J ends lost 1 base and 9 bases respectively, with 10 bases between them. The germline V gene has CDR1 MNHNS and CDR2 SASEGT. The CDR3 is 14 amino acids. As DNA, the CDR3 is TGTGCCAGCAGTGAAGACAGGGAGGCTTCACCCCTCCACTTT. Its protein product is CASSEDREASPLHF.